This T cell receptor beta chain was observed in a study of blood T cell repertoires in COVID-19. Background on the study: There were acute and convalescent COVID-19 samples, and they came from the United States, Italy and Spain. T cells, B-cell-depleted T cells, or PBMCs provided the cDNA or gDNA that served as material.

Trimming stripped 6 bases from V and 0 bases from J, with 12 bases between. The CDR3 loop spans 15 amino acids. Germline V gene data show CDR1 as LNHDA and CDR2 as SQIVND (reference sequence). This clone has just a few counts. Seattle patients were enrolled while actively infected and followed longitudinally. How the authors handled the data: Reference gene primers were amplified, and this amplification served to estimate nucleated cell counts. Produced via immunoSEQ multiplex PCR; TCRdb's table is partial and in-frame only. D and trimming come from the DNA, and the V and J calls and clone size come from that table. The sample lists over 150,000 clones, roughly 86% occurring once.

Sequenced material: peripheral blood. This TCR came from an elderly woman with COVID-19, enrolled during active disease. The chain combines TRBV19 with TRBJ1-5; TRBD1 might be the D (6 bases). CDR3 sequence (DNA): TGTGCCAGTAGAGAGACAGGAAATAGCAATCAGCCCCAGCATTTT. Protein: CASRETGNSNQPQHF.